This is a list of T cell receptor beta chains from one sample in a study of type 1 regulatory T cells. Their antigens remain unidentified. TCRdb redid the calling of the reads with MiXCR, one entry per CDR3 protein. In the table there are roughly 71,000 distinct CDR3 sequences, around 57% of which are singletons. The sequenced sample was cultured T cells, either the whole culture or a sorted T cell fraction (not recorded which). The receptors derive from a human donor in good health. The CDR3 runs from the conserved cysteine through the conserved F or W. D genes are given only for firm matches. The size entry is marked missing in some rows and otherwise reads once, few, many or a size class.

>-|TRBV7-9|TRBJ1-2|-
CASSLEPPGYTF
TGTGCCAGCAGCTTAGAGCCGCCGGGCTACACCTTC
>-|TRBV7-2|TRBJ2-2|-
CASSLAGAGELFF
TGTGCCAGCAGCTTAGCGGGAGCCGGGGAGCTGTTTTTT
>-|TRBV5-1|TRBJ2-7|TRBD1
CASSRDRIYEQYF
TGCGCCAGCAGTAGGGACAGGATCTACGAGCAGTACTTC
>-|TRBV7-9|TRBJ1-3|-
CASSLSSGTKGNTIYF
TGTGCCAGCAGCCTATCATCCGGGACTAAAGGAAACACCATATATTTT
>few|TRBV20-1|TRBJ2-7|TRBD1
CSASNPGQGAYEQYF
TGCAGTGCCTCTAACCCGGGACAGGGGGCTTACGAGCAGTACTTC
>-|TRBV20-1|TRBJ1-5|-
CSASPTDQPQHF
TGCAGTGCTAGTCCGACAGATCAGCCCCAGCATTTT
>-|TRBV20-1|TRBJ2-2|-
CSARVSVTNTGELFF
TGCAGTGCTAGAGTATCGGTTACGAACACCGGGGAGCTGTTTTTT
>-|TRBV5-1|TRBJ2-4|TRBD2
CASSFPSGHQNIQYF
TGCGCCAGCAGCTTCCCTAGCGGGCATCAAAACATTCAGTACTTC
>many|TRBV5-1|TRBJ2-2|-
CASSFGGEYGELFF
TGCGCCAGCAGCTTCGGAGGGGAATACGGGGAGCTGTTTTTT
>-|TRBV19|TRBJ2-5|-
CASSPPGRETQYF
TGTGCCAGTAGTCCGCCAGGGAGGGAGACCCAGTACTTC
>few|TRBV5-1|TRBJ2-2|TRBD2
CASTQREGNTGELFF
TGCGCCAGCACCCAGCGGGAGGGGAACACCGGGGAGCTGTTTTTT
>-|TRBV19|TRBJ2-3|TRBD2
CASRIRAGGLSDTQYF
TGTGCCAGTCGGATCCGGGCGGGAGGACTTTCAGATACGCAGTATTTT
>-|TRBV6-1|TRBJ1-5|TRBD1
CASSAPTGQGVSNQPQHF
TGTGCCAGCAGTGCCCCGACCGGACAGGGCGTAAGCAATCAGCCCCAGCATTTT
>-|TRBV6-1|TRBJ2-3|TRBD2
CAGTLAGGGNTQYF
TGTGCCGGCACGCTAGCGGGAGGTGGAAATACGCAGTATTTT
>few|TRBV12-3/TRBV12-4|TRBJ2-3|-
CASSFQLMDTQYF
TGTGCCAGCAGTTTTCAGCTAATGGATACGCAGTATTTT
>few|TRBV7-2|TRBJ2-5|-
CASRTTATQYF
TGTGCCAGCCGTACCACAGCAACCCAGTACTTC
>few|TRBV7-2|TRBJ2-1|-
CASISVGNEQFF
TGTGCCAGCATCTCGGTCGGGAATGAGCAGTTCTTC
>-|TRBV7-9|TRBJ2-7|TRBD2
CASSLPSGSYEQYF
TGTGCCAGCAGCTTACCTAGCGGGAGCTACGAGCAGTACTTC
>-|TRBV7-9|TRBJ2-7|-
CASSLRPQGGYEQYF
TGTGCCAGCAGCTTGCGGCCCCAGGGGGGGTACGAGCAGTACTTC
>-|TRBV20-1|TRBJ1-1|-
CSLPPTYRNTEAFF
TGCAGTCTCCCACCAACTTACAGGAACACTGAAGCTTTCTTT
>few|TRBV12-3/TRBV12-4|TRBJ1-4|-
CASSFLGVREKLFF
TGTGCCAGCAGTTTCTTGGGGGTCCGTGAAAAACTGTTTTTT
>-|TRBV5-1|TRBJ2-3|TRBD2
CASSLEASGSTDTQYF
TGCGCCAGCAGCTTGGAGGCTAGCGGGTCGACAGATACGCAGTATTTT
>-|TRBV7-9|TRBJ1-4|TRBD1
CASRTDRSSEKLFF
TGTGCCAGCAGGACGGACAGGTCTTCTGAAAAACTGTTTTTT
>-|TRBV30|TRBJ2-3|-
CAWRLLTDTQYF
TGTGCCTGGAGGTTACTGACAGATACGCAGTATTTT
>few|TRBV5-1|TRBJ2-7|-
CASSRLASYEQYF
TGCGCCAGCAGCCGTCTAGCGTCTTACGAGCAGTACTTC
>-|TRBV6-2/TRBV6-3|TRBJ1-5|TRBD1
CASSYHAGTGNQPQHF
TGTGCCAGCAGTTACCACGCCGGGACAGGGAATCAGCCCCAGCATTTT
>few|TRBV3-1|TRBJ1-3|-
CASSQDPGLNTIYF
TGTGCCAGCAGCCAAGATCCGGGGCTGAACACCATATATTTT
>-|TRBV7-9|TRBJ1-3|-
CASSLSAGNTIYF
TGTGCCAGCAGCTTAAGTGCTGGAAACACCATATATTTT